The following is a TCR beta chain sequence with its context. Its antigen specificity is not known. No much larger clone is present one base from it, and per-base qualities are unavailable. The data were obtained in a study of regulatory dendritic cells for organ transplantation (dated by TCRdb to about 2017). For the study in its entirety: Before and after allostimulation with regulatory or mature dendritic cells, TCRbeta repertoires were sequenced from sorted naive and memory CD4+ and CD8+ T cells.

The V end gives up 3 bases and the J end 3 bases, leaving 9 bases in the junction not matched to a gene. The CDR3 starts with the cysteine, ends with the phenylalanine, and has 17 residues. Solely the CDR3 DNA is kept, with 51 bases framed from the first base. CDR1 and CDR2 are drawn from the germline V gene: SGHDT, YYEEEE. Results the study describes overall, beyond this receptor: Among the resting subsets, the most alloreactive TCR clonotypes were found in memory CD8+ T cells. In both subjects, allostimulation led to expansion of memory CD8+ clones, although regulatory dendritic cells appeared to cause more limited expansion than mature dendritic cells did. Only a couple of subjects were sequenced, and the authors noted considerable between-individual heterogeneity in the alloreactive memory CD8+ T cell pool. Repertoires were highly diverse in naive CD4+ and CD8+ T cells, less diverse in memory cells, and most oligoclonal in memory CD8+ cells.

FACS was used to sort naive T cells as CD45RA+ cells and memory T cells as CD45RO+ CD4+ or CD8+ cells. The T cells used for TCR sequencing were obtained from two healthy control subjects. Unstimulated sorted T cell subsets were used as baseline controls for the mixed lymphocyte reactions. The Qiagen DNeasy Blood & Tissue Kit was used for extraction of genomic DNA. The TCRbeta CDR3 regions were amplified in a multiplexed two-step PCR with Vbeta-specific forward primers and Jbeta-specific reverse primers. The TCRbeta libraries were sequenced on an Illumina instrument via the immunoSEQ service. The study's processing was this. IMGT annotation was used to assign V, D and J genes, and synthetic CDR3 analogues were used to correct counts for multiplex PCR bias. The immunoSEQ Analyzer calculated repertoire clonality as one minus the normalized Shannon entropy. Fisher's exact test with Benjamini-Hochberg false discovery rate control was used to define clonal expansion, with two-tailed P<0.01. What TCRdb holds here is the immuneACCESS table cut down to in-frame rearrangements. Part of the clones is not present; checked against another copy, under half of the missing clones reflect an unresolved V gene, and the others are unexplained. V, J and clone size derive from that table, while D and trimming were established from the DNA sequence. The sample includes almost 30,000 clones, with nearly 80% observed a single time. Of the sample, 2% to 2.5% is held by the ten largest clones.

The receptor comes from a human donor in good health. Source material: memory CD4+ T cells from blood. The cell subset or site label on this specimen signifies: CD45RO+ memory T cells. The chain joins TRBV5-6 to TRBJ2-2; 9 central bases correspond to TRBD2. The CDR3 reads CASSWVFGGGDTGELFF. Read as DNA, the sequence is TGTGCCAGCAGCTGGGTCTTTGGCGGGGGGGACACCGGGGAGCTGTTTTTT.